The source of this T cell receptor beta chain is a study of OX40 agonist ivuxolimab in advanced cancers. Looking at the study overall: Partial responses occurred in three patients (one hepatocellular carcinoma, two cutaneous melanoma).

The assay was immunoSEQ multiplex PCR, and TCRdb's table has in-frame clones only and misses some. The sample shows about 69,000 clones, approximately 86% of them seen only once. Germline CDR1 is WNHNN and CDR2 is SYGVQD (reference sequence). V dropped 9 bases and J dropped 1; count of bases not matched to a gene: 8. The CDR3 sequence is 14 residues long. Note on this clone: Antigen unknown.

Study-wide results and caveats: It was also the case that some nonresponders had low normalized T-cell clonal expansion.

Source: CD4+ or CD8+ T cells sorted from blood, taken in a trial of the OX40 agonist ivuxolimab. The TCR sequence derives from an adult with an advanced solid tumor such as melanoma, head and neck, liver or kidney cancer. The chain is built from TRBV10-1 and TRBJ1-1; 7 bases are a match to TRBD1. CDR3 sequence reads: CASRGEGANTEAFF. For the CDR3, the DNA is TGCGCCAGTCGAGGAGAGGGGGCGAACACTGAAGCTTTCTTT.